The sequence of this T cell receptor beta chain was determined in a study of identical twins. TCRdb used MiXCR to reprocess the 5' RACE reads, holding one entry per CDR3 protein. The sample has approximately 670,000 distinct CDR3 sequences, around 5.7% seen once. This clonotype was found a few times. CDR1 is ENHRY and CDR2 is SYGVKD in the germline V gene. This CDR3 region has 15 residues. V was trimmed by 4 bases and J by 8 bases, leaving 15 bases between them. Sequenced: naive T cells sorted from blood. The chain joins TRBV10-3 to TRBJ1-6, with a possible D match to TRBD1 (6 bases). This receptor was obtained from a man between 18 and 35 years old in good health. The DNA for the CDR3 is TGTGCCATCAGTGTGTCCGTAGGGGGGGATTCACCCCTCCACTTT. Amino acids: CAISVSVGGDSPLHF.